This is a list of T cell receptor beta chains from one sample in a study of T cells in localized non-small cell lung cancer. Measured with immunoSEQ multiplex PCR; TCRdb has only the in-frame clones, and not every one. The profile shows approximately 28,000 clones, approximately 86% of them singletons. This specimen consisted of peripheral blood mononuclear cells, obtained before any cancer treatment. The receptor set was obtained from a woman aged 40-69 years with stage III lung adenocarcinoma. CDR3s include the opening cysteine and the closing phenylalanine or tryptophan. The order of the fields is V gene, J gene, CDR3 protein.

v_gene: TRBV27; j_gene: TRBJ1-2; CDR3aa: CASSSPAGGEGYGYTF
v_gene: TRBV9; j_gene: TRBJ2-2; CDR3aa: CASSAQRDPGELFF
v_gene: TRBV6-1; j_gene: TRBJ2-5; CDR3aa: CASSELGGQETQYF
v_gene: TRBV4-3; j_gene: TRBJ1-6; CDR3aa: CASSHQDRVNSPLHF
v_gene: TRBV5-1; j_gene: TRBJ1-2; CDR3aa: CASSLEVRGYGYTF
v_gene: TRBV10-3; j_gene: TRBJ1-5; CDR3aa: CAISDSVRGHQPQHF
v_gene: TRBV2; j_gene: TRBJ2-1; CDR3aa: CASKEGSGGLWGQFF
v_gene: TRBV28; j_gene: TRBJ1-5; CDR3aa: CASSPTDRDNQPQHF
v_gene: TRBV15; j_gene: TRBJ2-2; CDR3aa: CATSGWTSGDGELFF
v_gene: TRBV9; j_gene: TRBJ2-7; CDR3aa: CASSVGRGTYEQYF
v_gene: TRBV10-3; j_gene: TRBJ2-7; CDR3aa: CAISESPYEQYF
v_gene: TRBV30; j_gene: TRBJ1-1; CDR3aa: CAWSRNTEAFF
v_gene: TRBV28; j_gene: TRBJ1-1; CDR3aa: CASSLLRRNTEAFF
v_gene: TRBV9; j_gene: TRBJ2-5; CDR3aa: CASSPRTNQETQYF
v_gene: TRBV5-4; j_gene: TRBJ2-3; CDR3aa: CASSWGQGGDTQYF
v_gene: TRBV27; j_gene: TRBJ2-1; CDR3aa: CASSSSVGTSGTGEQFF
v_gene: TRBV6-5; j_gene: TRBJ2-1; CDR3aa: CASSFLAGGQDEQFF
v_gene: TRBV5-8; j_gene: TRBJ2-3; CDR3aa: CASILMTGATDTQYF
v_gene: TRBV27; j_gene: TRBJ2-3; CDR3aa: CASKSRPTSTDTQYF
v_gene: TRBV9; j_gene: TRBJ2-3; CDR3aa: CASSVARTGENSDTQYF
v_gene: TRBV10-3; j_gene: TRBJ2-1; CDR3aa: CAISVAEVGYEQFF
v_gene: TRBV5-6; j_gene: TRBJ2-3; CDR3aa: CASSLGQPNSGTDTQYF
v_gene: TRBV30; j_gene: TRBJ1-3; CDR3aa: CAWSPTAFGNTIYF
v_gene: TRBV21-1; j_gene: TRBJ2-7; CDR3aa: CASSPPGQPVFVKSYEQYF
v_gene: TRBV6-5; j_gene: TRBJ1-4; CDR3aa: CASSSRQAGGVKLFF
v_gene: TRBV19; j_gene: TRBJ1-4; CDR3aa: CASSMGQQEKLFF
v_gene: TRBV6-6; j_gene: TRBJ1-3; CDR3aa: CASRPSTGGAGNTIYF
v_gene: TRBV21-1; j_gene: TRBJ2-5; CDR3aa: CASSKSSPKGAETQYF
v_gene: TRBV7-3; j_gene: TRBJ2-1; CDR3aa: CASSFPRPGLAGVGGDNEQFF
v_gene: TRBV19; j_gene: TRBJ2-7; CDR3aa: CASSADRGSYEQYF
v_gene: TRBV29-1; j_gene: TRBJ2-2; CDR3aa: CSVLSQGNTGELFF